This TCR beta chain came from a study of blood T cell repertoires in COVID-19. The table came from immunoSEQ multiplex PCR; TCRdb's copy has only in-frame clones and leaves some out. The sample lists about 130,000 clones, over 75% occurring once. This CDR3 has 14 amino acids. Germline lookup yields CDR1 KGHSH and CDR2 LQKENI. Trimming took 3 bases from V and 3 from J; bases not matched to a gene: 2. The chain employs TRBV18 and TRBJ2-1; 7 bases are a match to TRBD2. Sequencing was performed on peripheral blood. The receptor was isolated from a woman over 75 with acute or convalescent COVID-19. The CDR3 reads CASSPSGDYNEQFF. In DNA form, the CDR3 reads TGTGCCAGCTCACCGAGCGGGGACTACAATGAGCAGTTCTTC.